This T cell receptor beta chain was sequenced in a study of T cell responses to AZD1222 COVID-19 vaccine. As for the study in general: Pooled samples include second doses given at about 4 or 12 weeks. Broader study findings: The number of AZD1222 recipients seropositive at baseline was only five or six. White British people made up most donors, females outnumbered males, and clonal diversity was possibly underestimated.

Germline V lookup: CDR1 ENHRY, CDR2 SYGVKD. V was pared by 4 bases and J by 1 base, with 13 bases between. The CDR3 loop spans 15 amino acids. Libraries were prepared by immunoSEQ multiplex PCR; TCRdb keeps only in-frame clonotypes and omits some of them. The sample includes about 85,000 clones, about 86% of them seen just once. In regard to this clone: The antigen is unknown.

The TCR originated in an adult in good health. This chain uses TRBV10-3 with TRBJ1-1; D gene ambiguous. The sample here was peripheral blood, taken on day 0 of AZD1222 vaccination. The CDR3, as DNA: TGTGCCATCAGTGGGAGGGCCCAGGAGAACACTGAAGCTTTCTTT. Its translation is CAISGRAQENTEAFF.